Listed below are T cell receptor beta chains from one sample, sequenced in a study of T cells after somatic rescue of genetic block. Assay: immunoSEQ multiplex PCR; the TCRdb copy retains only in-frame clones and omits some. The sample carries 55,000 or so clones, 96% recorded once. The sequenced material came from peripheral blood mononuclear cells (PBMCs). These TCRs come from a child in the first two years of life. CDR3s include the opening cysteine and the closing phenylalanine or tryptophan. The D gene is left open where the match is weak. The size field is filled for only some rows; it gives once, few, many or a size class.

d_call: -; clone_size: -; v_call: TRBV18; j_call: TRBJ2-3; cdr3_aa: CASSRILGPSTDTQYF; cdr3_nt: TGTGCCAGCTCGCGGATCCTAGGGCCGAGCACAGATACGCAGTATTTT
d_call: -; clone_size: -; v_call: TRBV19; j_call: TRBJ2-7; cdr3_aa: CASSASGSSYEQYF; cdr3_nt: TGTGCCAGTAGTGCTAGTGGAAGCTCCTACGAGCAGTACTTC
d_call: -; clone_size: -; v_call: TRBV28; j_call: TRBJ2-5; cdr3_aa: CASSLQGQETQYF; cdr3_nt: TGTGCCAGCAGTTTACAGGGGCAAGAGACCCAGTACTTC
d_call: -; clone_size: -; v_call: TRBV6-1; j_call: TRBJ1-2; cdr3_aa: CASRDAGDYGYTF; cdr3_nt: TGTGCCAGCAGGGACGCAGGGGACTATGGCTACACCTTC
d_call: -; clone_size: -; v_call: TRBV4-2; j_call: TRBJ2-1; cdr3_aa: CASSSGTRYNEQFF; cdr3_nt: TGTGCCAGCAGCTCCGGGACAAGGTACAATGAGCAGTTCTTC
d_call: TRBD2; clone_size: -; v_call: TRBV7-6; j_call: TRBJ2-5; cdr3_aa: CASSLAGLAGETQYF; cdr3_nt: TGTGCCAGCAGCTTAGCGGGACTAGCGGGAGAGACCCAGTACTTC
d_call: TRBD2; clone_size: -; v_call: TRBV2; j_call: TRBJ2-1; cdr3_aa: CASNTGGRVYNEQFF; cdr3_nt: TGTGCCAGCAACACCGGCGGGAGGGTCTACAATGAGCAGTTCTTC
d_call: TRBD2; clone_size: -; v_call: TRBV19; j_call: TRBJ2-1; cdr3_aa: CASSEPGLAHNEQFF; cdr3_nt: TGTGCCAGTAGCGAACCGGGACTAGCCCACAATGAGCAGTTCTTC
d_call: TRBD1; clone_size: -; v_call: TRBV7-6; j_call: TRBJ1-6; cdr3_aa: CASSRRDREDSPLHF; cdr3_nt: TGTGCCAGCAGCCGGCGGGACAGGGAAGATTCACCCCTCCACTTT
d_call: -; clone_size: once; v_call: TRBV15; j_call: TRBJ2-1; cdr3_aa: CATSRGGPGEQFF; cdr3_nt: TGTGCCACCAGCAGAGGCGGGCCGGGTGAGCAGTTCTTC
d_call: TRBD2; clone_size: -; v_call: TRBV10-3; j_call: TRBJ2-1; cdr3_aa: CATGTSGSSYNEQFF; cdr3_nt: TGTGCCACCGGGACTAGCGGGAGCTCCTACAATGAGCAGTTCTTC
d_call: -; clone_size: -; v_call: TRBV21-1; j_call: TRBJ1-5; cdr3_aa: CASGTGSNQPQHF; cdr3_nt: TGTGCCAGCGGGACAGGGAGCAATCAGCCCCAGCATTTT
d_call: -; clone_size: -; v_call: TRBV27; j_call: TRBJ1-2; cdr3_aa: CASSPNGVRNYGYTF; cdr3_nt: TGTGCCAGCAGTCCTAACGGGGTGAGAAACTATGGCTACACCTTC
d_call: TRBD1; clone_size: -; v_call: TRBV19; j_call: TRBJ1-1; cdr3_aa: CASSIKRGRAFF; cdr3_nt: TGTGCCAGTAGTATAAAGAGGGGGCGAGCTTTCTTT
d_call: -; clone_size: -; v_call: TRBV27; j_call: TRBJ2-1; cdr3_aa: CASRGGTGGYNEQFF; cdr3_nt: TGTGCCAGCAGGGGCGGGACTGGTGGCTACAATGAGCAGTTCTTC
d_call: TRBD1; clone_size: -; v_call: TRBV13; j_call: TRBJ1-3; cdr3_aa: CASSSPGQSSGNTIYF; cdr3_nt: TGTGCCAGCAGCTCGCCGGGACAGAGCTCTGGAAACACCATATATTTT
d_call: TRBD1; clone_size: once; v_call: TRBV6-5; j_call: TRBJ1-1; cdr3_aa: CASHPGTGGRAFF; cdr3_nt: TGTGCCAGCCACCCCGGGACAGGGGGCAGAGCTTTCTTT
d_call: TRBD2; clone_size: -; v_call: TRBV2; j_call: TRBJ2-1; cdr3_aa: CASRAGLPTGEQFF; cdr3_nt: TGTGCCAGCAGAGCGGGACTGCCTACCGGAGAGCAGTTCTTC
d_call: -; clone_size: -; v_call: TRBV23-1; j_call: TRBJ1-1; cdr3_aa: CASRQPTGLTEAFF; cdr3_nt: TGCGCCAGCAGACAACCAACAGGGTTAACTGAAGCTTTCTTT
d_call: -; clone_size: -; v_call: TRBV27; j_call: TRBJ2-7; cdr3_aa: CASSLRGEQYF; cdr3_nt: TGTGCCAGCAGCCTCAGGGGCGAGCAGTACTTC
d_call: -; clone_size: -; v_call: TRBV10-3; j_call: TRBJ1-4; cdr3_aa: CAISEQGTPNEKLFF; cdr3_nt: TGTGCCATCAGTGAGCAGGGGACTCCTAATGAAAAACTGTTTTTT
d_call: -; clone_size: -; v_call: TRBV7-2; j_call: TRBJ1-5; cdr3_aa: CASSLGVSNQPQHF; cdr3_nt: TGTGCCAGCAGCTTAGGTGTGAGCAATCAGCCCCAGCATTTT
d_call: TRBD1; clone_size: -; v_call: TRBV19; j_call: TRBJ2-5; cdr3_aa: CASSIGGTGLKETQYF; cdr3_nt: TGTGCCAGTAGTATAGGGGGGACAGGTTTAAAAGAGACCCAGTACTTC
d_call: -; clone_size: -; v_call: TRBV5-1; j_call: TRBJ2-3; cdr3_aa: CASSFLGIPTDTQYF; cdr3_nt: TGCGCCAGCAGCTTCCTGGGGATCCCCACAGATACGCAGTATTTT
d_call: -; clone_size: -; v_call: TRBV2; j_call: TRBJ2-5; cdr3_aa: CASSRQYQETQYF; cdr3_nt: TGTGCCAGCAGCCGACAGTACCAAGAGACCCAGTACTTC
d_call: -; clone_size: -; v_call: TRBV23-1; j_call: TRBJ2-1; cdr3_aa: CASSQRRSTARNEQFF; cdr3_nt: TGCGCCAGCAGTCAAAGGAGGTCGACCGCACGCAATGAGCAGTTCTTC
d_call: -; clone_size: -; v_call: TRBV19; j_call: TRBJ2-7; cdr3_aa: CASRDNSYEQYF; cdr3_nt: TGTGCCAGTAGGGACAACTCCTACGAGCAGTACTTC
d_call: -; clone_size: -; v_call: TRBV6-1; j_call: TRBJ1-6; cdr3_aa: CASRAGNSPLHF; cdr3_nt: TGTGCCAGCAGAGCAGGGAATTCACCCCTCCACTTT
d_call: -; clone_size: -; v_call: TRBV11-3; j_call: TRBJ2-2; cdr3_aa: CASSFGGGELFF; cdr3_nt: TGTGCCAGCAGCTTCGGAGGAGGGGAGCTGTTTTTT
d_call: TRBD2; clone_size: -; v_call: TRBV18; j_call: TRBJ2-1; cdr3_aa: CASSRRLAGGYNEQFF; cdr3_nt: TGTGCCAGCTCACGAAGGCTAGCGGGAGGTTACAATGAGCAGTTCTTC
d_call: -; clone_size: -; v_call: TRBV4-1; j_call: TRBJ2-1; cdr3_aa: CASSGPYNEQFF; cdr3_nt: TGCGCCAGCAGCGGACCTTACAATGAGCAGTTCTTC
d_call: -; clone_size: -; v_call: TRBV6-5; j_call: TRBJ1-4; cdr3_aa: CASSYSYRDGNEKLFF; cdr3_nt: TGTGCCAGCAGTTACTCGTATAGGGACGGAAATGAAAAACTGTTTTTT
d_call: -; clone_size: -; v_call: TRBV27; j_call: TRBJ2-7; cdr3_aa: CASSLAATYEQYF; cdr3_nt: TGTGCCAGCAGTTTAGCGGCAACCTACGAGCAGTACTTC
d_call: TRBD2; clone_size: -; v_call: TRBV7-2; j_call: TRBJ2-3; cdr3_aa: CASSLGTSGTDTQYF; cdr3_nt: TGTGCCAGCAGCTTAGGGACTAGCGGCACAGATACGCAGTATTTT
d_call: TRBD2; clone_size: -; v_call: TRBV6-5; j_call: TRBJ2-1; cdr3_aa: CASSYSTAGGPGEQFF; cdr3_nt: TGTGCCAGCAGTTACTCGACGGCGGGAGGGCCGGGTGAGCAGTTCTTC
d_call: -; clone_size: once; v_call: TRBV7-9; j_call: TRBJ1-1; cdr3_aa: CASSLARGVNTEAFF; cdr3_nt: TGTGCCAGCAGCTTAGCGCGGGGAGTTAACACTGAAGCTTTCTTT
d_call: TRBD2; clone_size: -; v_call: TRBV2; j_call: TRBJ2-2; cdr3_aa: CASRGGLAKVSGELFF; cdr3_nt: TGTGCCAGCAGGGGAGGACTAGCGAAGGTATCCGGGGAGCTGTTTTTT
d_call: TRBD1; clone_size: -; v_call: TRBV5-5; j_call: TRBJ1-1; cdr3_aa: CASSFQGAVNTEAFF; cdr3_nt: TGTGCCAGCAGCTTTCAGGGGGCTGTGAACACTGAAGCTTTCTTT
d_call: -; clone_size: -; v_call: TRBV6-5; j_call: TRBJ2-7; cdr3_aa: CASSYGLAYEQYF; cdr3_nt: TGTGCCAGCAGTTACGGGCTAGCCTACGAGCAGTACTTC
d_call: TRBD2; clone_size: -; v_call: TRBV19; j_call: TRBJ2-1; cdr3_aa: CASSPLAGGPIEQFF; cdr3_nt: TGTGCCAGTAGTCCCCTAGCGGGAGGTCCAATAGAGCAGTTCTTC
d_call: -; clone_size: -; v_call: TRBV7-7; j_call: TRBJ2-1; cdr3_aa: CASSLGLGNEQFF; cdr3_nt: TGTGCTAGCAGCTTGGGGTTGGGGAATGAGCAGTTCTTC
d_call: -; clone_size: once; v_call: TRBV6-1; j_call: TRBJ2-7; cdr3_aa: CASSELKQYF; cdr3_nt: TGTGCCAGCAGTGAGCTGAAACAGTACTTC
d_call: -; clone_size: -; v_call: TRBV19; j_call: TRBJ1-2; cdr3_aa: CASSPQGSPSNYGYTF; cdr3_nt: TGTGCCAGTAGTCCACAGGGTTCACCTTCTAACTATGGCTACACCTTC
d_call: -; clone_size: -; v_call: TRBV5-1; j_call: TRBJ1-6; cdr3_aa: CASSLGGSPLHF; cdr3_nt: TGCGCCAGCAGCTTGGGGGGCTCACCCCTCCACTTT
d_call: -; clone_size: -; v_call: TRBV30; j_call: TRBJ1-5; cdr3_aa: CAWSICRDSNQPQHF; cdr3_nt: TGTGCCTGGAGTATATGCCGGGACAGCAATCAGCCCCAGCATTTT
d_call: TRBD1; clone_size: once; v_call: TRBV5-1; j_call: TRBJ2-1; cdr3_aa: CASSDTTGGEQFF; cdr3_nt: TGCGCCAGCAGCGATACAACAGGGGGTGAGCAGTTCTTC
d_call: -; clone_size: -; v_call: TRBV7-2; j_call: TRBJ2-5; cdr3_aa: CASSLRADFQETQYF; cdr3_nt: TGTGCCAGCAGCTTAAGGGCGGACTTCCAAGAGACCCAGTACTTC
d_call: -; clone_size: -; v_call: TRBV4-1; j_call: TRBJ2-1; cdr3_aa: CASSQAEYNEQFF; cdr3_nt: TGCGCCAGCAGCCAAGCGGAGTACAATGAGCAGTTCTTC
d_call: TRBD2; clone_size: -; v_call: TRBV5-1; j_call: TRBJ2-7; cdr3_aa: CASSGSGRAYEQYF; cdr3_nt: TGCGCCAGCAGCGGGAGCGGGAGGGCCTACGAGCAGTACTTC
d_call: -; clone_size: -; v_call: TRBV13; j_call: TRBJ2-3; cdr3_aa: CASSPEGTDTQYF; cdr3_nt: TGTGCCAGCAGCCCTGAGGGTACGGATACGCAGTATTTT
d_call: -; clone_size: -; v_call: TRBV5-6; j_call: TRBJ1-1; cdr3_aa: CASSLLQGTGTEAFF; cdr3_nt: TGTGCCAGCAGCTTGCTCCAGGGGACGGGCACTGAAGCTTTCTTT
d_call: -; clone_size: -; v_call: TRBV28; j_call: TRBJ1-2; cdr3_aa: CASRAPGHNYGYTF; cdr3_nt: TGTGCCAGCAGGGCCCCGGGACATAACTATGGCTACACCTTC
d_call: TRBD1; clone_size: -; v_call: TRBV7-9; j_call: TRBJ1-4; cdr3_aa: CASSPRTGAEKLFF; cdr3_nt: TGTGCCAGCAGCCCTCGGACAGGGGCTGAAAAACTGTTTTTT
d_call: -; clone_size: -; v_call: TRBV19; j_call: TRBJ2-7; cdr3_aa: CASSPGHSYEQYF; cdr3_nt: TGTGCCAGTAGTCCAGGACACAGCTACGAGCAGTACTTC
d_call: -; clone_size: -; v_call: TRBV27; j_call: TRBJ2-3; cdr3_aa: CASSLYPPLESGSDTQYF; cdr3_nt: TGTGCCAGCAGTTTATACCCCCCGCTAGAATCTGGTTCAGATACGCAGTATTTT